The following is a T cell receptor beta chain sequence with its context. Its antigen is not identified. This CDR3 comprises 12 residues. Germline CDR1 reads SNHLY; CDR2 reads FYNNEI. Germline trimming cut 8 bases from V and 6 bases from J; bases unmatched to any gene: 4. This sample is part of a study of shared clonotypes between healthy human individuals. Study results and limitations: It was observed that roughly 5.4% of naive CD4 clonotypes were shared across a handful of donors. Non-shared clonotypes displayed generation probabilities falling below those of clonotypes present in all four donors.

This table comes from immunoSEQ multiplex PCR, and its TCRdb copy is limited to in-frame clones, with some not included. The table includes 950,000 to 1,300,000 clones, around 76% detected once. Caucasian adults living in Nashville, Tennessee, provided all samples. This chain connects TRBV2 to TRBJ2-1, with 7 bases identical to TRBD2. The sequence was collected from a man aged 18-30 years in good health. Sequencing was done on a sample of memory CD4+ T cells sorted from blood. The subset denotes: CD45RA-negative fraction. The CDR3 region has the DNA TGTGCCAGCCATCGGGGGGTCAATGAGCAGTTCTTC. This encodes CASHRGVNEQFF. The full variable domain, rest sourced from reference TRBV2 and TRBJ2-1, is EPEVTQTPSHQVTQMGQEVILRCVPISNHLYFYWYRQILGQKVEFLVSFYNNEISEKSEIFDDQFSVERPDGSNFTLKIRSTKLEDSAMYFCASHRGVNEQFFGPGTRLTVL.